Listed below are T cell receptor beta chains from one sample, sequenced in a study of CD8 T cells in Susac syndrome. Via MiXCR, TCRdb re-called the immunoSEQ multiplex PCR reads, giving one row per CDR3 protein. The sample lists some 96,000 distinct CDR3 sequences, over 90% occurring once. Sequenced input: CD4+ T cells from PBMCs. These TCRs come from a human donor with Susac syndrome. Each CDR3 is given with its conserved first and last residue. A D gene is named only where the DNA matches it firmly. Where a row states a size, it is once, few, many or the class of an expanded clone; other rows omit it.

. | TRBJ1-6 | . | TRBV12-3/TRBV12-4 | TGTGCCAGCAGTTTATTCGGGGCCACGATAATTAGTGCCCTCCACTTT | CASSLFGATIISALHF
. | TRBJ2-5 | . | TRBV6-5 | TGTGCCAGCAGTTACCTTACGGGGACCCAGTACTTC | CASSYLTGTQYF
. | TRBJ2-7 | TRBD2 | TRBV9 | TGTGCCAGCAGCGTAGGCGGGGGGAGCCCTCGGGGCGAGCAGTACTTC | CASSVGGGSPRGEQYF
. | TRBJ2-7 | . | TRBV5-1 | TGCGCCAGCAGCTCTAGCGTTGACTACGAGCAGTACTTC | CASSSSVDYEQYF
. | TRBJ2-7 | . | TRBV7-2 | TGTGCCAGCAGCCCCCACGGGCGCTACGAGCAGTACTTC | CASSPHGRYEQYF
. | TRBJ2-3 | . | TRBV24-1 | TGTGCCACCAGTGAGACGGGACGGGGCACAGATACGCAGTATTTT | CATSETGRGTDTQYF
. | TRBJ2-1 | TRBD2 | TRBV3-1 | TGTGCCAGCAGCCCGGGACTAGGGCCCAATGAGCAGTTCTTC | CASSPGLGPNEQFF
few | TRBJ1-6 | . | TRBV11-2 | TGTGCCAGCAGCCACGGGACCGCTAATTCACCCCTCCACTTT | CASSHGTANSPLHF
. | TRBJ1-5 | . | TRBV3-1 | TGTGCCAGCAGCCAAGATGTATCTCAGCCCCAGCATTTT | CASSQDVSQPQHF
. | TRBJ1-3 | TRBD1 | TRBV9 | TGTGCCAGCAGCGTAGAGGCAGGGGGCTTAGGCACCATATATTTT | CASSVEAGGLGTIYF
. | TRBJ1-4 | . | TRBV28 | TGTGCCAGCGGGGGGACACCGAATGAAAAACTGTTTTTT | CASGGTPNEKLFF
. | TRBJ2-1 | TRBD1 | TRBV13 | TGTGCCAGCAGCTCGGACAGGGTTCGCAATGAGCAGTTCTTC | CASSSDRVRNEQFF
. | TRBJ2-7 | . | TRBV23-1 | TGCGCCAGCAGTCTCCAATCTAAGGCCTACGAGCAGTACTTC | CASSLQSKAYEQYF
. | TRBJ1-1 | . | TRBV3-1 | TGTGCCAGCAGCCAAGCGGCGAAGAACACTGAAGCTTTCTTT | CASSQAAKNTEAFF
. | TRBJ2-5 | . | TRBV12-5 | TGTGCTAGTGGTAACGACAGGGAGACCCAGTACTTC | CASGNDRETQYF
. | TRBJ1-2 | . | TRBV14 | TGTGCCAGCAGCCGGCAGGAGGGGGTGTATGGCTACACCTTC | CASSRQEGVYGYTF
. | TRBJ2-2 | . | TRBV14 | TGTGCCAGCAGCCAAGTACAGGCGACGACCGGGGAGCTGTTTTTT | CASSQVQATTGELFF
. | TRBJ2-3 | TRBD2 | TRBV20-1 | TGCAGTGGGACGGGTGCGGGGGATCCCACAGATACGCAGTATTTT | CSGTGAGDPTDTQYF
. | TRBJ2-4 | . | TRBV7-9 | TGTGCCAGCAGCTTAAGAGAGCTATTCGCCAAAAACATTCAGTACTTC | CASSLRELFAKNIQYF
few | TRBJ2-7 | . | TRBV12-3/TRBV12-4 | TGTGCCACCTCCTCTGGCGGCGAGCAGTACTTC | CATSSGGEQYF
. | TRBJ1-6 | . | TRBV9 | TGTGCCAGCAGCCCCACAGAGACCTATAATTCACCCCTCCACTTT | CASSPTETYNSPLHF
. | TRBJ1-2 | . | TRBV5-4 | TGTGCCAGCAGCTTTGGACAGAACTATGGCTACACCTTC | CASSFGQNYGYTF
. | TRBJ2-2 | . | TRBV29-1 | TGCAGCGCGGGAGAATCCGGGGAGCTGTTTTTT | CSAGESGELFF
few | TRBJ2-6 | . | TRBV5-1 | TGCGCCAGCAGTTTTACTCCAGACTCTGGGGCCAACGTCCTGACTTTC | CASSFTPDSGANVLTF
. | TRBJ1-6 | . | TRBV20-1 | TGCAGTGCTAGGGTCGTCACGGGGGTTTTGGCACCCCTCCACTTT | CSARVVTGVLAPLHF
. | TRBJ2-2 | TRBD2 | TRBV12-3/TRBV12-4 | TGTGCCAGCGGGGGGGGAGCCGGGGAGCTGTTTTTT | CASGGGAGELFF
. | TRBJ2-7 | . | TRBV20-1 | TGCAGTGCTACCAGACTTGACAAGTCCTACGAGCAGTACTTC | CSATRLDKSYEQYF
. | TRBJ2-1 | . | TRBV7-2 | TGTGCCAGCAGCTTATCGGGGGGCCCGGAAGGTGAGCAGTTCTTC | CASSLSGGPEGEQFF
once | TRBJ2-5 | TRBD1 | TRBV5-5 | TGTGCCAGCAGCCAAGGACAGGGGTTCACGGAGACCCAGTACTTC | CASSQGQGFTETQYF
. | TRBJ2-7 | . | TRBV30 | TGTGCCTGGACAGGGGCGCGGAGCTCCTACGAGCAGTACTTC | CAWTGARSSYEQYF
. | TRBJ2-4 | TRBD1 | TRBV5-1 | TGCGCCAGCAGCTTTCGGACAGGAGAAGAGCTCATTCAGTACTTC | CASSFRTGEELIQYF
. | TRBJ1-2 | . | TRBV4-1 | TGCGCCAGCAGCCAGTTAACAGAACTCTATGGCTACACCTTC | CASSQLTELYGYTF
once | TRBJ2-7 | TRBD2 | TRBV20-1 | TGCAGTGCTAGATGGCGGGGGGGGTCCTACGAGCAGTACTTC | CSARWRGGSYEQYF
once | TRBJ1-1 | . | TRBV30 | TGTGCCTGGAAGGGCGGGATTACTGAAGCTTTCTTT | CAWKGGITEAFF
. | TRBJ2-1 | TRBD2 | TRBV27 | TGTGCCAGCAGTTTAGGCCTAGCGGGCCCTTACAATGAGCAGTTCTTC | CASSLGLAGPYNEQFF
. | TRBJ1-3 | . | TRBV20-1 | TGCAGTTCGACCTCTGGAAACACCATATATTTT | CSSTSGNTIYF
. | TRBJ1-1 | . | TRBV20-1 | TGCAGTGCTAGAGTCCCGGACAAGAACACTGAAGCTTTCTTT | CSARVPDKNTEAFF
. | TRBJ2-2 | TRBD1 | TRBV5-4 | TGTGCCAGCAGCTACCGGACAGGAAACGCCGGGGAGCTGTTTTTT | CASSYRTGNAGELFF
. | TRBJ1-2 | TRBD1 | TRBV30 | TGTGCCTGGAGTGTATCCGGGACAGGGTTGTTGGCCTATGGCTACACCTTC | CAWSVSGTGLLAYGYTF
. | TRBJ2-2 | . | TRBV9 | TGTGCCAGCAGCGTGGACCCTAGGGGGGCGAACACCGGGGAGCTGTTTTTT | CASSVDPRGANTGELFF
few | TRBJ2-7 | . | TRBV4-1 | TGCGCCAGCAGCCAAGTGGGTAGGGGTGGCACCTACGAGCAGTACTTC | CASSQVGRGGTYEQYF
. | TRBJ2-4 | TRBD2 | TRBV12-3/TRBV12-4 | TGTGCCAGCAGCCGAACTAGCGACGGAATCAAAAACATTCAGTACTTC | CASSRTSDGIKNIQYF
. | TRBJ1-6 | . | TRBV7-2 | TGTGCCAGCAGCCGGAACAGGGCTTCACCCCTCCACTTT | CASSRNRASPLHF
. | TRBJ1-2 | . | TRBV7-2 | TGTGCCAGCAGCTTCAGGGAAAGTCAGTATGGCTACACCTTC | CASSFRESQYGYTF
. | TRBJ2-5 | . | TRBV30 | TGTGCCTGGAGTGCTTTGGAAGGCTGGTACCAAGAGACCCAGTACTTC | CAWSALEGWYQETQYF
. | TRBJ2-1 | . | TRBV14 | TGTGCCAGCAGCCTGGATATCATAACAGGGAAGGGGGGCAATGAGCAGTTCTTC | CASSLDIITGKGGNEQFF
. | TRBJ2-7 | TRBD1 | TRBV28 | TGTGCCAGCAGCCCAAGGGAAACTATAACCGGGACAGGGACCTACGAGCAGTACTTC | CASSPRETITGTGTYEQYF
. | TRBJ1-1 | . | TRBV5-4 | TGTGCCAGCAGCCTTGACAGCCACACTGAAGCTTTCTTT | CASSLDSHTEAFF